The sequence of this T cell receptor (beta chain) was determined in a study of Tregs in tolerant kidney transplant recipients. Profiling relied on immunoSEQ multiplex PCR, and the TCRdb table lists in-frame clones only, not all of them. The sample carries more than 95,000 clones, around 94% recorded once. The CDR3 totals 15 residues. The ends were cut back, 1 base at V and 0 bases at J, with 11 bases in the middle. Looked up from germline, CDR1 is SGHNT and CDR2 is YYREEE (reference sequence). The chain recombines TRBV5-4 with TRBJ2-7; no definite D call. The sample consisted of CD4+ T cells from blood. This receptor was taken from a human donor in good health. CDR3 loop: CASSLSHRSSYEQYF. CDR3 sequence (DNA): TGTGCCAGCAGCTTGTCACATAGGAGCTCCTACGAGCAGTACTTC.